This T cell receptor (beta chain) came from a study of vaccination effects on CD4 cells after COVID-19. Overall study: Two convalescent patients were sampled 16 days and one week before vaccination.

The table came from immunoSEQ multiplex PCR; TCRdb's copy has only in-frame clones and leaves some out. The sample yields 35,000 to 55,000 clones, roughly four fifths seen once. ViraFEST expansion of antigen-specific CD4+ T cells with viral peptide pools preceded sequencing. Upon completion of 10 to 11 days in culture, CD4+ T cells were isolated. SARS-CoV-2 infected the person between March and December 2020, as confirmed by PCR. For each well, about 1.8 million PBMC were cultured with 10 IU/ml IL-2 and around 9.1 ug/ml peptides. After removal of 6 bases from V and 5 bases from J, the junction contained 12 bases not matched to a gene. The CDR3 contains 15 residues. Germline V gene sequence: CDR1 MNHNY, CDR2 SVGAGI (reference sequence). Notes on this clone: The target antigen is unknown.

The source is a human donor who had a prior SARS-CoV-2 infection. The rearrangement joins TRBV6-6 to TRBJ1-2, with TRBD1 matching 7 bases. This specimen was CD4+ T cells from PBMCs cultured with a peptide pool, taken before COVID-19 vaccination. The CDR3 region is CASRTLRTGIYGYTF. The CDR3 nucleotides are TGTGCCAGCAGGACACTAAGGACAGGAATATATGGCTACACCTTC.